The next 25 T cell receptor beta chains were all read from a single sample in a study of cytomegalovirus exposure and HLA in healthy donors (dated by TCRdb to about 2017). Receptor amplification or capture employed the immunoSEQ multiplex PCR assay. For the multiplex PCR, a mixture combining 60 forward primers for TCR Vbeta segments and 13 reverse primers for TCR Jbeta segments was used. Here the immuneACCESS table is served through TCRdb, limited to in-frame sequences with V and J called. Missing clones are a known gap in these copies; in checked studies unresolved V genes cover under half, and the rest lacks a known reason. Counted in this sample were about 230,000 clones; roughly 78% of them appeared once. Approximately 0.47% of the sample is taken by the ten largest. Material: PBMCs. The receptors originated from a boy younger than 18 in good health and CMV-seronegative.

The V gene is TRBV2, the J gene TRBJ1-3, with D possibly matching TRBD1 (5 bases). The CDR3 consists of 18 residues. Germline V gene data show CDR1 as SNHLY and CDR2 as FYNNEI. The V and J ends lost 6 bases and 0 bases respectively, with 21 bases between them. CDR3 nucleotides: TGTGCCAGCAGGAGCCTTCCAGGAGGGGTCCACTCTGGAAACACCATATATTTT. Amino acid sequence: CASRSLPGGVHSGNTIYF.

This clone was counted only a few times. The V and J genes are TRBV30 and TRBJ1-2, with D possibly being TRBD1 (5 bases). This CDR3 spans 13 amino acids. The germline gives CDR1 GTSNPN, CDR2 SVGIG (reference sequence). Trimming pared 5 bases from V and 8 bases from J, leaving 18 bases between. DNA for the CDR3: TGTGCCTGGGGGGCTGGGGGAGGACGGGGCTACACCTTC. Translating gives CAWGAGGGRGYTF.

This clone showed up just a few times. This chain joins TRBV7-9 and TRBJ2-1, with TRBD2 identical over 9 bases. The CDR3 length is 15 residues. Germline lookup yields CDR1 SEHNR and CDR2 FQNEAQ (reference sequence). Trimming at V came to 6 bases and at J to 6 bases, leaving 9 bases not matched to a gene. The CDR3 reads CASRQGGGAVNEQFF. CDR3 coding DNA: TGTGCCAGCAGGCAGGGCGGGGGGGCAGTCAATGAGCAGTTCTTC.

V usage is TRBV5-1 and J usage is TRBJ1-2; D is ambiguous. This CDR3 has 16 residues. V was trimmed by 1 base and J by 3 bases, leaving 16 bases between them. In germline, CDR1 is SGHRS, CDR2 YFSETQ. This CDR3 is CASSLMHLLAHYGYTF. In nucleotides, the CDR3 is TGCGCCAGCAGCTTGATGCACCTCCTAGCACACTATGGCTACACCTTC.

CDR3 in amino acids: CASSPAGAREAFF. Here the CDR3 DNA reads TGTGCCAGCTCACCAGCGGGGGCGAGAGAAGCTTTCTTT. The chain recombines TRBV18 with TRBJ1-1; D might be TRBD1 (6 bases). The CDR3 runs 13 residues. V dropped 2 bases and J dropped 8 bases, with 12 bases sitting between them. Germline assignment: CDR1 KGHSH and CDR2 LQKENI.

The J gene is TRBJ1-1, the V gene TRBV11-3; possibly TRBD1 for D (5 bases). In germline, CDR1 is SGHNT, CDR2 YENEEA. This CDR3 has 15 amino acids. Trimming took 0 bases from V and 1 from J, leaving 9 bases between them. The CDR3 sequence: CASSLEGRENTEAFF. The CDR3 DNA is TGTGCCAGCAGCTTAGAGGGCAGGGAGAACACTGAAGCTTTCTTT.

V usage is TRBV18 and J usage is TRBJ2-5, with 12 bases matching TRBD2. Germline CDR1 is KGHSH and CDR2 is LQKENI. This CDR3 has 15 residues. Unmatched junction bases numbered 4, after V lost 3 bases and J lost 5 bases. CDR3: CASSPLAGGSETQYF. In DNA, the CDR3 is TGTGCCAGCTCACCCCTAGCGGGAGGGTCGGAGACCCAGTACTTC.

The V and J genes are TRBV7-2 and TRBJ2-7; no clear D gene. The CDR3 extends over 15 amino acids. The germline gives CDR1 SGHTA, CDR2 FQGNSA. Between the trimmed V and J ends, which lost 5 bases and 0 bases, there was a span of 14 bases. The CDR3 loop reads CASSTSPLSSYEQYF. The CDR3 region has the DNA TGTGCCAGCAGCACTTCACCTTTAAGCTCCTACGAGCAGTACTTC.

The chain joins TRBV2 to TRBJ1-1; no reliable D call. The CDR3 has 13 residues. Germline V CDR1 and CDR2: SNHLY, FYNNEI. V was pared by 5 bases and J by 1 base, with 8 bases between. The CDR3 is CASSTNKNTEAFF. The CDR3 nucleotides are TGTGCCAGCAGTACCAACAAGAACACTGAAGCTTTCTTT. The whole variable domain, remainder taken from reference TRBV2 and TRBJ1-1, is EPEVTQTPSHQVTQMGQEVILRCVPISNHLYFYWYRQILGQKVEFLVSFYNNEISEKSEIFDDQFSVERPDGSNFTLKIRSTKLEDSAMYFCASSTNKNTEAFFGQGTRLTVV.

The chain uses TRBV5-1 and TRBJ2-3; 10 bases line up with TRBD1. CDR3 size: 15 residues. Germline assignment: CDR1 SGHRS and CDR2 YFSETQ. Trimming took 4 bases from V and 2 from J; bases not matched to a gene: 4. The CDR3 is CASSRGQGHTDTQYF. Written as DNA, the CDR3 is TGCGCCAGCAGCAGGGGACAGGGGCACACAGATACGCAGTATTTT.

A single count supports this clone. The CDR3 DNA follows: TGTGCCAGCAGCCACCTAGAAGGAGAAGATACGCAGTATTTT. It is translated as CASSHLEGEDTQYF. The chain uses TRBV7-9 and TRBJ2-3; D is unclear. Germline assignment: CDR1 SEHNR and CDR2 FQNEAQ (reference sequence). The CDR3 sequence is 14 residues long. V lost 5 bases and J lost 5, with 14 bases in between.

The chain combines TRBV5-1 with TRBJ2-5; no clear D gene. The better agreement between TRBJ2-7 and the DNA end casts doubt on the J call. This CDR3 has 15 residues. In germline, CDR1 is SGHRS, CDR2 YFSETQ. The CDR3 bases are TGCGCCAGCAGCTTGGAGAACGTCGCTAATTACGAGCAGTACTTC. Translated: CASSLENVANYEQYF.

The chain is built from TRBV4-1 and TRBJ2-3; a possible D gene is TRBD2 (5 bases). Trimming took off 0 bases at V and 4 bases at J, with 11 bases between the two ends. CDR1 is MGHRA and CDR2 is YSYEKL in the germline V gene. This CDR3 spans 15 amino acids. The DNA of the CDR3 is TGCGCCAGCAGCCAAGATCTCCTAGCTGCAGATACGCAGTATTTT. It translates to CASSQDLLAADTQYF.

The chain links TRBV6-1 to TRBJ2-2; D possibly corresponds to TRBD2 (6 bases). The ends were cut back, 3 bases at V and 0 bases at J, with 14 bases in the middle. The V gene's germline CDR1 is MNHNS and CDR2 SASEGT. The CDR3 spans 17 residues. The CDR3 loop is CASSDQRAGPNTGELFF. DNA of the CDR3: TGTGCCAGCAGTGATCAAAGGGCGGGACCGAACACCGGGGAGCTGTTTTTT.

The chain has TRBV6-1 and TRBJ2-5, with 9 positions matching TRBD2. V trimming: 1 base; J trimming: 5 bases; junction bases outside the gene matches: 8. This CDR3 contains 16 residues. In germline, CDR1 is MNHNS, CDR2 SASEGT. The chain's CDR3 is CASSEVLAGAGETQYF. The CDR3, as DNA: TGTGCCAGCAGTGAAGTTTTAGCGGGGGCCGGGGAGACCCAGTACTTC.

The V gene is TRBV30, the J gene TRBJ1-1, with TRBD1 identical over 7 bases. J gave up 1 base and V 1 base, and 9 bases lay outside the gene matches. This CDR3 contains 16 residues. From germline, CDR1 is GTSNPN and CDR2 SVGIG (reference sequence). The CDR3 protein is CAWSGRRGRANTEAFF. CDR3 DNA: TGTGCCTGGAGTGGCCGAAGGGGGCGGGCGAACACTGAAGCTTTCTTT.

The rearrangement links TRBV30 to TRBJ2-3, with 9 bases matching TRBD2. This CDR3 is 14 amino acids long. From germline, CDR1 is GTSNPN and CDR2 SVGIG (reference sequence). The trim removed 5 bases at V and 4 bases at J, leaving 7 bases unmatched. This CDR3 reads CAWGVASGADTQYF. Written as DNA, the CDR3 is TGTGCCTGGGGAGTCGCTAGCGGGGCAGATACGCAGTATTTT.

This clone was seen just once. The chain employs TRBV27 and TRBJ2-1; tentative D call: TRBD2 (5 bases). Germline V gives CDR1 MNHEY, CDR2 SMNVEV (reference sequence). Trimming removed 0 bases at V and 12 bases at J, with 15 bases between. The CDR3 contains 14 residues. The CDR3, as DNA: TGTGCCAGCAGTTTATCGGCCTTCGGAGGTGGGCAGTTCTTC. Its translation is CASSLSAFGGGQFF.

The rearrangement links TRBV27 to TRBJ1-2, with TRBD1 matching 7 bases. V dropped 6 bases and J dropped 2; count of bases not matched to a gene: 15. The germline gives CDR1 MNHEY, CDR2 SMNVEV (reference sequence). The CDR3 loop spans 17 amino acids. The chain's CDR3 is CASRPYAGTDVNYGYTF. The DNA for the CDR3 is TGTGCCAGCAGACCCTACGCCGGGACAGATGTGAACTATGGCTACACCTTC.

With regard to this clone: The identical CDR3 is also encoded by other nucleotide sequences in the sample. The rearrangement uses TRBV5-1 and TRBJ2-7, with TRBD1 identical over 11 bases. Trimming took 3 bases from V and 2 from J; bases not matched to a gene: 1. CDR3 length: 14 residues. Germline-derived CDR1 and CDR2 are SGHRS and YFSETQ. This CDR3 is CASSSGQGAYEQYF. The CDR3 DNA is TGCGCCAGCAGCTCGGGACAGGGGGCCTACGAGCAGTACTTC.

This chain links TRBV6-5 with TRBJ1-3; TRBD1 matches at 8 bases. This CDR3 has 16 amino acids. Germline V gives CDR1 MNHEY, CDR2 SVGAGI. The V and J ends lost 2 bases and 2 bases, in that order; junction bases with no gene match: 5. CDR3 nucleotide sequence: TGTGCCAGCAGTTACACGTCGACAGGGGCTGGAAACACCATATATTTT. Translation gives CASSYTSTGAGNTIYF.

CDR3 region: CASSLIGSGGGNIQYF. DNA of the CDR3: TGCGCCAGCAGCTTGATAGGTAGCGGGGGGGGAAACATTCAGTACTTC. The chain carries TRBV5-1 and TRBJ2-4, with 11 positions matching TRBD2. The length of the CDR3 is 16 residues. The V and J ends lost 1 base and 6 bases, in that order; junction bases with no gene match: 6. Germline V gene lookup returns CDR1 SGHRS and CDR2 YFSETQ.

J is TRBJ2-3 and V is TRBV5-1; TRBD2 agrees at 9 bases. Germline loops: CDR1 SGHRS, CDR2 YFSETQ. The CDR3 is 15 residues long. Losses at the gene ends were 0 bases for V and 6 bases for J; bases not matched to a gene: 5. CDR3 DNA: TGCGCCAGCAGCTTGGCCGCGGGGGGGCCCGATACGCAGTATTTT. Protein: CASSLAAGGPDTQYF.

This chain uses TRBV29-1 with TRBJ2-2; D may be TRBD1 (6 bases). V was trimmed by 5 bases and J by 0 bases, leaving 7 bases between them. The CDR3 contains 13 residues. Germline values: CDR1 SQVTM, CDR2 ANQGSEA. DNA for the CDR3: TGCAGCGTTACAGGGACGAACACCGGGGAGCTGTTTTTT. Protein product: CSVTGTNTGELFF.

This clone was counted a single time. The chain joins TRBV29-1 to TRBJ2-1; 7 bases are a match to TRBD2. This CDR3 comprises 16 residues. V lost 2 bases to trimming and J lost 4 bases; unmatched junction nucleotides: 11. In germline, CDR1 is SQVTM, CDR2 ANQGSEA. The CDR3 loop reads CSVELAGVIGYNEQFF. DNA for the CDR3: TGCAGCGTTGAACTGGCGGGAGTGATAGGGTACAATGAGCAGTTCTTC.